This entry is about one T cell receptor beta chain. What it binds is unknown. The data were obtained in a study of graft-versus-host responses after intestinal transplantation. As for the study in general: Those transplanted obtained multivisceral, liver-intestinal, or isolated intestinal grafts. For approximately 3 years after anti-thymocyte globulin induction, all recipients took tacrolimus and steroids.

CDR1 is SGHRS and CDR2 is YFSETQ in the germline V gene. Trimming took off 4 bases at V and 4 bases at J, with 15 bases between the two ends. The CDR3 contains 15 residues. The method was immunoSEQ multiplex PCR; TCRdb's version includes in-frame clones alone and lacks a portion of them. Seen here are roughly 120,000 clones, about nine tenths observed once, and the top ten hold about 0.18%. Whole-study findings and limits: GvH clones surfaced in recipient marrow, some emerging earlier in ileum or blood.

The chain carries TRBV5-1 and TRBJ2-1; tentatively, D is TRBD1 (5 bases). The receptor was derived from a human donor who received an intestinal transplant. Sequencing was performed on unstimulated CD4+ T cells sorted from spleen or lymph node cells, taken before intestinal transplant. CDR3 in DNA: TGCGCCAGCAGCCCCAGCAGGGCCACTTACAATGAGCAGTTCTTC. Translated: CASSPSRATYNEQFF.